This T cell receptor beta chain was sequenced for a study of early T cells in non-severe SARS-CoV-2 infection (dated by TCRdb to the early 2020s). Regarding the study in general: Bulk RNA from unsorted whole blood was used for TCR sequencing, so alpha and beta chains could not be paired.

Points on this clonotype: Its antigen specificity is not known. No much larger clonotype is one base removed from it; base qualities were not supplied.

Set within a cohort of healthcare workers in London, UK, this nested case-control study involved weekly PCR testing of nasopharyngeal swabs along with blood sampling. Between 23 and 31 March 2020, the week of the UK lockdown, healthcare workers were enrolled and then followed up weekly for as long as 16 weeks. The protocol used for the library was 5' RACE. Instrument used: NextSeq 500. Unique molecular identifiers were attached to individual cDNA molecules in the TCR library protocol so that sequencing error and PCR bias could be corrected. Sequencing covered both TCR alpha and beta chains, and within each sample the abundances of alpha and beta sequences were tightly co-correlated. Per the authors' processing: Decombinator V4 was used to annotate TCR sequences for V gene, J gene and CDR3. Expanded TCRs were defined as changing significantly between any two time points under a Poisson model with p below 0.0001. Abundances of TCRs were expressed as counts per million after normalisation to the total number of TCRs sequenced in each sample. VDJdb, accessed 1 November 2021, was searched for CMV, EBV and SARS-CoV-2 annotated TCRs, with TCRs annotated for multiple antigens excluded. In-frame beta chains were kept once TCRdb had trimmed the public reads at Q25 with fastp and called clones with MiXCR. Each CDR3 protein gets just one entry, which takes the most common genes and DNA from the rows behind it. TCRdb, not the original authors, processed these V and J calls. The sample table shows roughly 40,000 distinct CDR3 sequences, and more than 10% are seen once. The ten largest clones take up around 15% of the sample.

General study outcomes and caveats: VDJdb matching was skewed toward anti-spike CD8 responses, so virus-specific expansions were likely underestimated and private and CD4 specificities were missed.

This TCR was sampled from an adult who was a healthcare worker with PCR-confirmed SARS-CoV-2 infection or an uninfected control (not recorded which). Sequenced material: whole blood.

The CDR3: CASSLNSRLYLDEQFF. The DNA is as follows: TGTGCCAGCAGCTTAAACTCTAGGCTTTATCTTGATGAGCAGTTCTTC. This chain is built from TRBV11-1 and TRBJ2-1, with the D gene not clear enough to name. The CDR3 sequence holds 16 residues, the cysteine and phenylalanine included. Left in the record is the CDR3 DNA by itself, 48 bases read in frame from the first base. The germline V gene (reference sequence) gives CDR1 as SGHAT and CDR2 as FQDESV. Between the V and J ends, shortened by 2 bases and 8 bases respectively, the junction contains 19 bases.